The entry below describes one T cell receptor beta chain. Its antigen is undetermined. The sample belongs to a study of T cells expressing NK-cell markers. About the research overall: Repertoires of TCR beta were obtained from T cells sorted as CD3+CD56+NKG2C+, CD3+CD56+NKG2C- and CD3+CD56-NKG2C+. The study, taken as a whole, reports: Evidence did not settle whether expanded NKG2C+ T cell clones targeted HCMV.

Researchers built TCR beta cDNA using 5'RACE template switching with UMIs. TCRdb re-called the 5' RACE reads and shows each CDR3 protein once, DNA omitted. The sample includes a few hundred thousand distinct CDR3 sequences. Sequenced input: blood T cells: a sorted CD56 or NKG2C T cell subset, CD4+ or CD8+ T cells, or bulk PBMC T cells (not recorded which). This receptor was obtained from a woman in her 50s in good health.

The CDR3 sequence: CASSSGQGAQYF. The chain combines TRBV5-1 with TRBJ2-4; the D call from TCRdb, TRBD1, cannot be confirmed without DNA. The CDR3 runs to 12 residues. CDR1 is SGHRS and CDR2 is YFSETQ in the germline V gene. Full variable domain (missing parts from reference TRBV5-1 and TRBJ2-4): KAGVTQTPRYLIKTRGQQVTLSCSPISGHRSVSWYQQTPGQGLQFLFEYFSETQRNKGNFPGRFSGRQFSNSRSEMNVSTLELGDSALYLCASSSGQGAQYFGAGTRLSVL.